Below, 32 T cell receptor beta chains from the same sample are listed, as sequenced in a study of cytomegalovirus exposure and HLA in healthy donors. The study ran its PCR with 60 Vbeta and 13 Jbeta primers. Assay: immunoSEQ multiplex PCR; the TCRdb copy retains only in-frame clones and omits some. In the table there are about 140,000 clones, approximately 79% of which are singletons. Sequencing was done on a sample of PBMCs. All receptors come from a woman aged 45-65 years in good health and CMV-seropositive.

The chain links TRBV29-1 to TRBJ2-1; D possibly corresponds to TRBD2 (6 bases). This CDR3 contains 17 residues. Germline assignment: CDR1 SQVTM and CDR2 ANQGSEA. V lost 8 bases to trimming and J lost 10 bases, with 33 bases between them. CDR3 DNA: TGCAGCCCTGCCTACTACGGGAAGGGACTGGTTAGACGGGAGCAGTTCTTC. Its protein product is CSPAYYGKGLVRREQFF.

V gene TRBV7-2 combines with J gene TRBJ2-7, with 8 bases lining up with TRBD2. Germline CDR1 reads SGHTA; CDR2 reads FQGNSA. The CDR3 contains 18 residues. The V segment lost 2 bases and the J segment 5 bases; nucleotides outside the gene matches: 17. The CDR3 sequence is CASSLKASGGVGTNEQYF. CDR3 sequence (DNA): TGTGCCAGCAGCTTAAAAGCGTCGGGGGGGGTCGGGACAAACGAGCAGTACTTC.

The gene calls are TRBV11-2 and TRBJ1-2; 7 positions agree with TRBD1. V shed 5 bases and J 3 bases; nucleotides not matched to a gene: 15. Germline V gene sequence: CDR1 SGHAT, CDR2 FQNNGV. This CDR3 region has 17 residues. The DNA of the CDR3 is TGTGCCAGCAGCCGCACAGTCGGGCAGGGGGAGGACTATGGCTACACCTTC. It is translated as CASSRTVGQGEDYGYTF.

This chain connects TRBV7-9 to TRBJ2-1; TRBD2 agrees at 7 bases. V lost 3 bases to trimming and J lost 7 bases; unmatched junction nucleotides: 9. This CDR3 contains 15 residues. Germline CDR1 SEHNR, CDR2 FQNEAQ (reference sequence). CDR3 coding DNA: TGTGCCAGCAGCTTGTCAGAAGCGGGGCGAAATGAGCAGTTCTTC. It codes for CASSLSEAGRNEQFF.

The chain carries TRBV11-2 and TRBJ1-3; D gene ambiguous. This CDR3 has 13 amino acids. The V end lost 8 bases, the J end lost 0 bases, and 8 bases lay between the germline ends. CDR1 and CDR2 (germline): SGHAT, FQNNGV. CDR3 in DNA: TGTGCCAGCCGGGAAACCTCTGGAAACACCATATATTTT. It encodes CASRETSGNTIYF.

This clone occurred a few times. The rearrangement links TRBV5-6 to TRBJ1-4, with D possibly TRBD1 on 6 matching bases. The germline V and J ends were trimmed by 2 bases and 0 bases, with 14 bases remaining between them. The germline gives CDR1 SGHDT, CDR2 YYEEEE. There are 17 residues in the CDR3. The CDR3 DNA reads TGTGCCAGCAGCTTATGGGGGCAGCTTGCAACTAATGAAAAACTGTTTTTT. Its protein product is CASSLWGQLATNEKLFF.

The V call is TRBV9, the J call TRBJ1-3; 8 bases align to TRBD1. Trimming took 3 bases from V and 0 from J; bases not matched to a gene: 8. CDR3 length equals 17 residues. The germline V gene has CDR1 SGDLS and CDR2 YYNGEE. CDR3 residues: CASSGGTGGNSGNTIYF. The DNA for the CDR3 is TGTGCCAGCAGCGGGGGGACAGGCGGAAACTCTGGAAACACCATATATTTT.

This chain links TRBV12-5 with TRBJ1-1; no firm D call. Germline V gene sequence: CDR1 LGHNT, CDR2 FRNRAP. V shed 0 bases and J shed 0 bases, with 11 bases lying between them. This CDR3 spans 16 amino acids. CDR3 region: CASGLVINSMNTEAFF. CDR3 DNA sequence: TGTGCTAGTGGTTTGGTCATAAACTCGATGAACACTGAAGCTTTCTTT.

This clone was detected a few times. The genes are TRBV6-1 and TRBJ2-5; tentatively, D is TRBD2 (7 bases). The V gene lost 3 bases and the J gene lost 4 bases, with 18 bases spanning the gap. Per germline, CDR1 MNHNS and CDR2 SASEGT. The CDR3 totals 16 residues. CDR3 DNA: TGTGCCAGCAGTGAGTCTACGGGGGCGGGGGTAGAGACCCAGTACTTC. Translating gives CASSESTGAGVETQYF.

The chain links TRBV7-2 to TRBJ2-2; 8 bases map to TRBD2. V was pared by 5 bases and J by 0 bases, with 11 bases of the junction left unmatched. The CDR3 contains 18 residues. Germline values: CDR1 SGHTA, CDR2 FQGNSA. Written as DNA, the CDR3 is TGTGCCAGCAGCCCCCAAGGAGCGGGGGCCTCGAACACCGGGGAGCTGTTTTTT. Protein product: CASSPQGAGASNTGELFF.

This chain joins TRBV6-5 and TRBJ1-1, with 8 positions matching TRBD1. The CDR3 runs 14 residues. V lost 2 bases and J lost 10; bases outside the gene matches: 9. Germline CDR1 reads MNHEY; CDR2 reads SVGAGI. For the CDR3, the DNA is TGTGCCAGCAGTTACCCCGGACAGGGCAGAGGAGCTTTCTTT. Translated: CASSYPGQGRGAFF.

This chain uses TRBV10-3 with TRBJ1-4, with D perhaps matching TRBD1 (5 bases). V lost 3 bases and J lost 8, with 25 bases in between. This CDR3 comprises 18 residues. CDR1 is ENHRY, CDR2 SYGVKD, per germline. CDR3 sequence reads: CAISEKGISLLPAEKLFF. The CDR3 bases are TGTGCCATCAGTGAAAAGGGGATCTCCCTACTCCCAGCGGAAAAACTGTTTTTT.

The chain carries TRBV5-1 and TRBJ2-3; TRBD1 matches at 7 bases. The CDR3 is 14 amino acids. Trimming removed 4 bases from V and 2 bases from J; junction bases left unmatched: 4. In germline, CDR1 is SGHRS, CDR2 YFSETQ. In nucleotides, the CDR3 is TGCGCCAGCAGCCCAGGACAGGACACAGATACGCAGTATTTT. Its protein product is CASSPGQDTDTQYF.

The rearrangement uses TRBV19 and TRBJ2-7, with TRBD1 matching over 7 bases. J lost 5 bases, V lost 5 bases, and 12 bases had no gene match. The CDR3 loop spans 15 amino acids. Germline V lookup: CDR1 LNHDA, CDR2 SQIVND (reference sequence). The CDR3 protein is CASSPGEGAKDEQYF. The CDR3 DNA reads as TGTGCCAGTAGTCCGGGTGAGGGGGCCAAGGACGAGCAGTACTTC.

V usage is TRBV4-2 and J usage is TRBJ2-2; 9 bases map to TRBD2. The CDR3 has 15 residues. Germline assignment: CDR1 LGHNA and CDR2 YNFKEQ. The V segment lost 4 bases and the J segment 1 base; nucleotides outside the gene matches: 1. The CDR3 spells CASSRGGVNTGELFF. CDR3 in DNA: TGTGCCAGCAGCCGCGGGGGGGTGAACACCGGGGAGCTGTTTTTT.

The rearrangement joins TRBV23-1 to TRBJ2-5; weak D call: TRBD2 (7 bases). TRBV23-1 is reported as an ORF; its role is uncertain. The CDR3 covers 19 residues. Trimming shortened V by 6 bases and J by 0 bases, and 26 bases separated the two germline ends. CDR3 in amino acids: CASRLSFAGANPYQETQYF. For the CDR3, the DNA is TGCGCCAGCAGGCTGTCCTTTGCGGGGGCCAACCCGTACCAAGAGACCCAGTACTTC.

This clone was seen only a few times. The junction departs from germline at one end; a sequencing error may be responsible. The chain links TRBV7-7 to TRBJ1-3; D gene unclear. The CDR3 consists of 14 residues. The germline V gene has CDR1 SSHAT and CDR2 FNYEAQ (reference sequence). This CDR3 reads CASSPGISGNTIYF. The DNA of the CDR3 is TGTGCTAGCAGCCCCGGTATATCTGGAAACACCATATATTTT. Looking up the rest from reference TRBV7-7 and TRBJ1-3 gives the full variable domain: GAGVSQSPRYKVTKRGQDVTLRCDPISSHATLYWYQQALGQGPEFLTYFNYEAQPDKSGLPSDRFSAERPEGSISTLTIQRTEQRDSAMYRCASSPGISGNTIYFGEGSWLTVV.

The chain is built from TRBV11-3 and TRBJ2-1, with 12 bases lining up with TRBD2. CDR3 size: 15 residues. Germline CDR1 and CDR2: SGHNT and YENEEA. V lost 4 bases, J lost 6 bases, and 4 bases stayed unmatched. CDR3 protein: CASSSRLAGVNEQFF. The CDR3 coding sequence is TGTGCCAGCAGCTCAAGACTAGCGGGGGTCAATGAGCAGTTCTTC.

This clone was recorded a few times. The CDR3 loop is CASSKGQGTYEQYF. Written as DNA, the CDR3 is TGTGCCAGCAGCAAGGGACAGGGGACCTACGAGCAGTACTTC. V is TRBV21-1 and J is TRBJ2-5; the table calls TRBD1, which could not be checked here. The J call may be wrong; the DNA end is better matched by TRBJ2-7. TRBV21-1 represents a pseudogene. This CDR3 spans 14 amino acids.

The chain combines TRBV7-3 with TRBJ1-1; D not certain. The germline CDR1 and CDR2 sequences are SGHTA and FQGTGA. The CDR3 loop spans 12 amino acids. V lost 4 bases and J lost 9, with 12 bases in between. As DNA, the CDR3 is TGTGCCAGCAGCTCGGGTCTGCAACAAGCTTTCTTT. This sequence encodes CASSSGLQQAFF. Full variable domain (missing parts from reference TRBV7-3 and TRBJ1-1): GAGVSQTPSNKVTEKGKYVELRCDPISGHTALYWYRQSLGQGPEFLIYFQGTGAADDSGLPNDRFFAVRPEGSVSTLKIQRTERGDSAVYLCASSSGLQQAFFGQGTRLTVV.

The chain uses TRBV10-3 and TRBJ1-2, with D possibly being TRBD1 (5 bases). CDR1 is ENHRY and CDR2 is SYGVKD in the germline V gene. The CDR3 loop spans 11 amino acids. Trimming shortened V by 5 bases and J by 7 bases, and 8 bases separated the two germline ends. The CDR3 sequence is CAISSGGGYTF. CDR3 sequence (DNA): TGTGCCATCAGTTCCGGGGGTGGCTACACCTTC.

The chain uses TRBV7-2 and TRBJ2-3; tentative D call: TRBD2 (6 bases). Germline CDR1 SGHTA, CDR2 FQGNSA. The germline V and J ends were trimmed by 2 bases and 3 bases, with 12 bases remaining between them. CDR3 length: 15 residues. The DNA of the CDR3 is TGTGCCAGCAGCTTATATCCAGGGAGGACAGATACGCAGTATTTT. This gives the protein CASSLYPGRTDTQYF.

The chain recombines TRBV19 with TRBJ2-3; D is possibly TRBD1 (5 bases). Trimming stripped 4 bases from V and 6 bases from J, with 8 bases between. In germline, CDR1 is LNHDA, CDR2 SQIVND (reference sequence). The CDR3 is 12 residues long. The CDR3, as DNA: TGTGCCAGTAGTAGCGCAGGGGATACGCAGTATTTT. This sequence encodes CASSSAGDTQYF.

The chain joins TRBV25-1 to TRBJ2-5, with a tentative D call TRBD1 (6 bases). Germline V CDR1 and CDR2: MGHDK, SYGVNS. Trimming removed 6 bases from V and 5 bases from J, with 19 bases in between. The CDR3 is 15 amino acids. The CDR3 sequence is CASSKLQGEGETQYF. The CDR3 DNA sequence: TGTGCCAGCAGCAAATTACAGGGAGAAGGGGAGACCCAGTACTTC.

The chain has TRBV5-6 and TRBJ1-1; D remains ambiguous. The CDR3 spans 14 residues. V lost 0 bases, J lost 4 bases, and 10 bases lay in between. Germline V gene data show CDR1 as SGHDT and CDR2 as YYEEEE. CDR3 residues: CASSLVVPGTEAFF. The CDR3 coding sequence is TGTGCCAGCAGCTTGGTCGTTCCGGGCACTGAAGCTTTCTTT.

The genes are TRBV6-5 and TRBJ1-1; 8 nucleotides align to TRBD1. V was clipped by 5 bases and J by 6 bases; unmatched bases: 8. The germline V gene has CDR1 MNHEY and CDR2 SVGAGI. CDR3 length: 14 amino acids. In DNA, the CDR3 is TGTGCCAGCAGTCTGACAGGGGTGGGCTCTGAAGCTTTCTTT. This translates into CASSLTGVGSEAFF.

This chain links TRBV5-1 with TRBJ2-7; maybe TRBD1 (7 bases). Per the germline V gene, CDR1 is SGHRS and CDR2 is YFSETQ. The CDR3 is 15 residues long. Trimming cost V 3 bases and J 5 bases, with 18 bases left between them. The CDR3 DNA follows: TGCGCCAGCAGCTGGGGGGAGACAGGGATCGACGAGCAGTACTTC. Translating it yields CASSWGETGIDEQYF.

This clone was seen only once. The DNA for the CDR3 is TGTGCCAGCAGCTTAACCCCTCGACTAGCGGAGTTGAACAATGAGCAGTTCTTC. Its translation: CASSLTPRLAELNNEQFF. The chain recombines TRBV7-3 with TRBJ2-1, with 9 bases lining up with TRBD2. Trimming cost V 0 bases and J 5 bases; bases outside gene matches: 11. The CDR3 is made up of 18 amino acids. Germline V gene lookup returns CDR1 SGHTA and CDR2 FQGTGA.

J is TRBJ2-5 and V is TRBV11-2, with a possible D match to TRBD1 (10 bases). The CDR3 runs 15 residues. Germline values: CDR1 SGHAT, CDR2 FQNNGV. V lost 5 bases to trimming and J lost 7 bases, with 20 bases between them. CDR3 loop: CASSAGGTGVGTQYF. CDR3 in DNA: TGTGCCAGCAGCGCGGGGGGGACAGGGGTCGGGACCCAGTACTTC.

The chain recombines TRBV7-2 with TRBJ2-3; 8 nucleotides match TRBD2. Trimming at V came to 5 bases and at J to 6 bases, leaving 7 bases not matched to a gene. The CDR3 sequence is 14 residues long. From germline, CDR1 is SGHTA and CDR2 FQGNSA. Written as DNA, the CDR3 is TGTGCCAGCAGCAGCGGGACGGGGGGGGATACGCAGTATTTT. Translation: CASSSGTGGDTQYF. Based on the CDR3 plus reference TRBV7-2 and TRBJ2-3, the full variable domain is GAGVSQSPSNKVTEKGKDVELRCDPISGHTALYWYRQSLGQGLEFLIYFQGNSAPDKSGLPSDRFSAERTGGSVSTLTIQRTQQEDSAVYLCASSSGTGGDTQYFGPGTRLTVL.

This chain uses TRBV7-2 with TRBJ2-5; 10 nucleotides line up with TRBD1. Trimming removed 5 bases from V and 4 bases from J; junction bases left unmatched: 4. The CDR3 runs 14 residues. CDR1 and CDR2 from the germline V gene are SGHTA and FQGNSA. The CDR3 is CASSPDRGPETQYF. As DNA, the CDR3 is TGTGCCAGCAGCCCCGACAGGGGGCCAGAGACCCAGTACTTC. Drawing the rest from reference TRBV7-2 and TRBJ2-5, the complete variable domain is GAGVSQSPSNKVTEKGKDVELRCDPISGHTALYWYRQSLGQGLEFLIYFQGNSAPDKSGLPSDRFSAERTGGSVSTLTIQRTQQEDSAVYLCASSPDRGPETQYFGPGTRLLVL.

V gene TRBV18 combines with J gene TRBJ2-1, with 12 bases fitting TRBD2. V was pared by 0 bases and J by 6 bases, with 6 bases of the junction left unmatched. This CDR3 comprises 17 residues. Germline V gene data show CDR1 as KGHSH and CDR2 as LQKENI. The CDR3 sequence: CASSPPFLAGGVNEQFF. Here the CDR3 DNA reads TGTGCCAGCTCACCACCGTTTCTAGCGGGGGGGGTCAATGAGCAGTTCTTC.